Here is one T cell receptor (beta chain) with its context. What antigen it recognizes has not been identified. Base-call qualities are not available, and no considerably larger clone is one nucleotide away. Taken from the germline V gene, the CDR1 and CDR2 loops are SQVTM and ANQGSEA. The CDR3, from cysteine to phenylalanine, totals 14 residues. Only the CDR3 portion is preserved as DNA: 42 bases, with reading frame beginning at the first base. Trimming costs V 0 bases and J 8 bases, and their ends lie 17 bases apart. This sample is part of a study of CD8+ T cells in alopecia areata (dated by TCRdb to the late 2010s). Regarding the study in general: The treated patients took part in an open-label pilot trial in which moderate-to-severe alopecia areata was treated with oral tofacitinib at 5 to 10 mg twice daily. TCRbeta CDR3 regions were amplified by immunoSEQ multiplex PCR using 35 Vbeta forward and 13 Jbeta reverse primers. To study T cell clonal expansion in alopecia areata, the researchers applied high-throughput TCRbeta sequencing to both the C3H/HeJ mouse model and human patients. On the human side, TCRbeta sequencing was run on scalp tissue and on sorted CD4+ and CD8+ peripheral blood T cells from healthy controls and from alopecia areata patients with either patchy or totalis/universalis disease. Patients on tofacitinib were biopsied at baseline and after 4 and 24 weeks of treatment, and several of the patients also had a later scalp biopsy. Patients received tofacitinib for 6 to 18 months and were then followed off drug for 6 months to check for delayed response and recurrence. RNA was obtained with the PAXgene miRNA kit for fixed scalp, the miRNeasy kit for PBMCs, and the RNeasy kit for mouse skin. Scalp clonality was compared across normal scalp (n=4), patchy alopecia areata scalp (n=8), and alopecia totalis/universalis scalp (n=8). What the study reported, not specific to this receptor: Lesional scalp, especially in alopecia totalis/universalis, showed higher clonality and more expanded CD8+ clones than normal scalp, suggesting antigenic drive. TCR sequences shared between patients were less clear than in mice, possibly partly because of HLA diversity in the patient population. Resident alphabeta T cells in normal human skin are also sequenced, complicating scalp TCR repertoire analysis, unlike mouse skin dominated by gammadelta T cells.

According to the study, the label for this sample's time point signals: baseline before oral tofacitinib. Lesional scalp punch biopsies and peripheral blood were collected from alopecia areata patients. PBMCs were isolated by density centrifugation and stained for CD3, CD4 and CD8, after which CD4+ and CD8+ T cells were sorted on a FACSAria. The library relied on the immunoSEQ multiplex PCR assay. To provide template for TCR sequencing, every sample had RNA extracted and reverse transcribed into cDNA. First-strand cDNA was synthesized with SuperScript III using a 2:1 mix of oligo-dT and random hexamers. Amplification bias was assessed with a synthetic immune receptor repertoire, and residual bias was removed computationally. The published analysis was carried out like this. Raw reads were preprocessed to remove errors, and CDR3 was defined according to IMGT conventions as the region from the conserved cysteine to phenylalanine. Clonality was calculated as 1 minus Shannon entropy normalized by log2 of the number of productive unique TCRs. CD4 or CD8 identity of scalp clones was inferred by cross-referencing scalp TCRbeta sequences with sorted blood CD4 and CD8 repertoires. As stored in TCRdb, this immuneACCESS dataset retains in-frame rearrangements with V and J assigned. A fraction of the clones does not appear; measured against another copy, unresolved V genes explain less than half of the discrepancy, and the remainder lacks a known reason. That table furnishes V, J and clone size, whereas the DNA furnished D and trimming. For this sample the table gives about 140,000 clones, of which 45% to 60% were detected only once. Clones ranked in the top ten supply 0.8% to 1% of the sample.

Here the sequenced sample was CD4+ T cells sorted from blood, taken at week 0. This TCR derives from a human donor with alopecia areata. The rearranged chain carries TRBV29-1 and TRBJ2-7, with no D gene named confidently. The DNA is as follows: TGCAGCGTTGAAGAATCGGCGCGCCCAGACAAGCAGTACTTC. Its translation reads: CSVEESARPDKQYF.